The source of this TCR beta chain is a study of early T cells in non-severe SARS-CoV-2 infection. Study overall: The chains were unpaired, and the sequenced material was bulk RNA from unsorted whole blood.

The V gene lost 4 bases and the J gene lost 7 bases, with 17 bases spanning the gap. Germline values: CDR1 GTSNPN, CDR2 SVGIG (reference sequence). This CDR3 region has 14 residues. Study observations and caveats: Matching results from VDJdb favored anti-spike CD8 responses, leaving private and CD4 specificities undetected.

On this clonotype: The antigen remains unidentified.

The TCR library protocol was used to attach unique molecular identifiers. These identifiers were attached to individual cDNA molecules. TCRdb used MiXCR to reprocess the 5' RACE reads, holding one entry per CDR3 protein. The table includes some 96,000 distinct CDR3 sequences, roughly 9.6% detected once. The specimen comprised whole blood, sampled at baseline. The V call is TRBV30, the J call TRBJ1-3, with D perhaps matching TRBD1 (6 bases). This sequence originates from an adult who was a healthcare worker with PCR-confirmed SARS-CoV-2 infection or an uninfected control (not recorded which). CDR3 region: CAWKSGAFWNTIYF. The CDR3 DNA sequence: TGTGCCTGGAAATCAGGGGCATTTTGGAACACCATATATTTT.